The clone carrying this T cell receptor beta chain was seen repeatedly, ten times or more. What it binds is not known. Germline trimming cut 6 bases from V and 7 bases from J; bases unmatched to any gene: 7. The CDR3 has 13 amino acids. This record belongs to a study of T cells in Graves' hyperthyroidism and ophthalmopathy. Researchers took RNA transcripts and amplified the TCR beta CDR3 regions from them. First-round RT-PCR targeting the TCR CDR3 was performed with the HTBI primer set. MiXCR, run by TCRdb on the multiplex PCR reads, gives a single entry per CDR3 protein. In the table there are 530,000 or so distinct CDR3 sequences, under 60% of which are singletons. Study results and limitations: From stable hyperthyroidism, ophthalmopathy was separated by a 13 V-J model. Most clonotypes expanded in thyroid above 0.001 were likewise present in blood.

Each diagnosis was grounded in clinical symptoms, serum thyroxine and TRAb, thyroid ultrasound, and orbital computed tomography. The V call is TRBV12-3 or TRBV12-4, the J call TRBJ1-2, with 8 bases matching TRBD1. The TCR originated in a woman aged 18-35 years with Graves' hyperthyroidism. Sequencing used peripheral blood or thyroid tissue (not recorded which). The CDR3 DNA reads as TGTGCCAGCAGCCAGGACAGGGATGGTGGCTACACCTTC. Its protein is CASSQDRDGGYTF.